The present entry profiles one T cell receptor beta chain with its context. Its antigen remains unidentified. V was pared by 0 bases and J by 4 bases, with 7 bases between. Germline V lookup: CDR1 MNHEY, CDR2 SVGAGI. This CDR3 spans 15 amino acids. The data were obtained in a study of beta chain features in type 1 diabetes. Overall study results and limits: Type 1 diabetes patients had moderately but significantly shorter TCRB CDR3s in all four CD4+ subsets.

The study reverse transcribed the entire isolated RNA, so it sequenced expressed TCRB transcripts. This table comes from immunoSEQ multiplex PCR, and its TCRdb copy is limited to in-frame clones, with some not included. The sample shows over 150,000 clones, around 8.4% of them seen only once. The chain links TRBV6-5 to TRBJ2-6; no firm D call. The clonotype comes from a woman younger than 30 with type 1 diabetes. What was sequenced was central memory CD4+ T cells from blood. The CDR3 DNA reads TGTGCCAGCAGTTACTCGCGGAAAGGGGCCAACGTCCTGACTTTC. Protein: CASSYSRKGANVLTF.